The sequence of this T cell receptor (beta chain) was determined in a study of cytomegalovirus exposure and HLA in healthy donors. This clone was seen only once. Looked up from germline, CDR1 is MDHEN and CDR2 is SYDVKM. V lost 7 bases and J 3 bases, leaving 13 bases between the germline ends. The CDR3 is 14 residues long. TCRdb's copy holds only in-frame clones and misses some; the assay was immunoSEQ multiplex PCR. The top ten clones hold approximately 16% of a sample with 150,000 to 200,000 clones, about 85% of them seen once. Sequenced: PBMCs. The chain uses TRBV28 and TRBJ1-5; D uncertain. The source of this sequence is a young man in good health and CMV-seropositive. The CDR3 coding sequence is TGTGCCAGCACTACAAGCGGAATCAATCAGCCCCAGCATTTT. Translation: CASTTSGINQPQHF.